The present T cell receptor (beta chain) was sequenced within a study of PD-1 blockade in mismatch repair-deficient tumors. The study's findings and limits: After pembrolizumab, tumor-resident clones rose rapidly, then generally contracted before radiologic responses.

This clone was seen only a few times. Antigen: not known. Only in-frame clones appear in the TCRdb table, and some are missing; sequencing was by immunoSEQ multiplex PCR. This repertoire shows about 24,000 clones, 83% found once; its top ten account for 20% to 25%. All patients were mismatch repair deficient, assessed by either PCR or immunohistochemistry. The TCR-sequenced patients were a few responders to pembrolizumab. The germline V gene encodes CDR1 SNHLY and CDR2 FYNNEI. The CDR3 length is 15 residues. The V and J ends lost 4 bases and 4 bases respectively, with 16 bases between them. The specimen was peripheral blood, collected 12 weeks after starting pembrolizumab. This rearrangement joins TRBV2 to TRBJ2-5; D remains ambiguous. This clonotype was sampled from an adult with mismatch repair-deficient cancer. CDR3 protein: CASSVRPSRGETQYF. DNA for the CDR3: TGTGCCAGCAGTGTGAGACCCTCGAGAGGAGAGACCCAGTACTTC.